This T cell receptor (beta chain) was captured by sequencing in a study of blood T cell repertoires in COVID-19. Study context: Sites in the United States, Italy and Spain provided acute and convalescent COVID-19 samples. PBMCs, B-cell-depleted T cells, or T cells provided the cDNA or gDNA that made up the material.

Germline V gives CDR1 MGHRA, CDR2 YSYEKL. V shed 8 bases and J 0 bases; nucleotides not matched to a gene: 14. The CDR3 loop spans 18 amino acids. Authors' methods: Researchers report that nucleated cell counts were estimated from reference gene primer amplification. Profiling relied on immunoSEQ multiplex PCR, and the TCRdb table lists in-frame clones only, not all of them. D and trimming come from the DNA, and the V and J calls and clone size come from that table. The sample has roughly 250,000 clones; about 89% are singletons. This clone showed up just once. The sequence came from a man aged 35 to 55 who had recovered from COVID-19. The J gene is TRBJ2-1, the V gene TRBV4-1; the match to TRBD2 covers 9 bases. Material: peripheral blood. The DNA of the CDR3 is TGCGCCAGCGGGAACCCTAGCGGGGAACTTAGCTCCTACAATGAGCAGTTCTTC. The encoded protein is CASGNPSGELSSYNEQFF.